Listed here are 21 T cell receptor beta chains from one sample, sequenced in a study of identifying expanded T cells in peripheral blood. This table comes from immunoSEQ multiplex PCR, and its TCRdb copy is limited to in-frame clones, with some not included. The sample holds some 75,000 clones, about nine tenths seen once. Sequenced input: blood. These receptor sequences come from a person aged 18-69 years in good health.

The chain uses TRBV6-5 and TRBJ2-7, with 11 bases matching TRBD2. Germline CDR1 reads MNHEY; CDR2 reads SVGAGI. This CDR3 region has 15 residues. V trimming: 0 bases; J trimming: 7 bases; junction bases outside the gene matches: 5. CDR3: CASSYSGTSGAEQYF. CDR3 DNA sequence: TGTGCCAGCAGTTACTCGGGGACTAGCGGCGCGGAGCAGTACTTC.

The chain is built from TRBV2 and TRBJ1-2; D uncertain. The CDR3 totals 16 residues. V was cut by 3 bases and J by 4 bases, with 18 bases left in between. CDR1 is SNHLY, CDR2 FYNNEI, per germline. The CDR3 loop reads CASSEAASDGIYGYTF. The CDR3 nucleotides read TGTGCCAGCAGTGAGGCGGCTTCGGACGGAATCTATGGCTACACCTTC.

The sample holds many counts of this clone. V gene TRBV6-5 combines with J gene TRBJ2-2; tentatively, D is TRBD1 (6 bases). This CDR3 comprises 14 residues. Trimming removed 6 bases from V and 1 base from J, with 9 bases in between. Germline loops: CDR1 MNHEY, CDR2 SVGAGI. The CDR3 bases are TGTGCCAGCAGCCAGGGGTGGAACACCGGGGAGCTGTTTTTT. As protein: CASSQGWNTGELFF.

The genes are TRBV27 and TRBJ2-7, with D perhaps matching TRBD1 (5 bases). The length of the CDR3 is 16 residues. V lost 5 bases to trimming and J lost 4 bases, with 21 bases between them. The V gene's germline CDR1 is MNHEY and CDR2 SMNVEV (reference sequence). This CDR3 reads CASSPRDRLRIYEQYF. The CDR3 DNA follows: TGTGCCAGCAGTCCCCGCGACAGACTTAGAATTTACGAGCAGTACTTC.

The gene calls are TRBV2 and TRBJ1-1, with D perhaps matching TRBD1 (5 bases). Germline V gene data show CDR1 as SNHLY and CDR2 as FYNNEI. Trimming shortened V by 2 bases and J by 10 bases, and 20 bases separated the two germline ends. The CDR3 length is 15 residues. CDR3 DNA sequence: TGTGCCAGCAGTGAACGGCCGGGGACGGGATCCGGAGCTTTCTTT. It is translated as CASSERPGTGSGAFF.

The chain links TRBV7-2 to TRBJ1-3; D is perhaps TRBD1 (6 bases). CDR1 is SGHTA and CDR2 is FQGNSA in the germline V gene. V was trimmed by 2 bases and J by 3 bases, leaving 11 bases between them. The CDR3 has 15 residues. CDR3 coding DNA: TGTGCCAGCAGCTTACAGGACAGCGATGGAAACACCATATATTTT. Its translation is CASSLQDSDGNTIYF.

The chain couples TRBV18 to TRBJ2-7, with D tentatively TRBD2 (6 bases). Per germline, CDR1 KGHSH and CDR2 LQKENI. The CDR3 contains 15 residues. V dropped 0 bases and J dropped 0 bases, with 9 bases sitting between them. The CDR3 here is CASSPPSGSSYEQYF. In DNA form, the CDR3 reads TGTGCCAGCTCACCACCTAGCGGAAGCTCCTACGAGCAGTACTTC.

The V and J genes are TRBV7-8 and TRBJ2-5; 10 positions match TRBD2. Germline CDR1 and CDR2: SGHVS and FQNEAQ. The V segment lost 5 bases and the J segment 2 bases; nucleotides outside the gene matches: 2. The CDR3 has 14 amino acids. The DNA for the CDR3 is TGTGCCAGCAGCCGGACTAGCGGACAAGAGACCCAGTACTTC. Translation: CASSRTSGQETQYF.

On this clone: The same CDR3 is also encoded by other DNA sequences in this sample. The chain recombines TRBV7-2 with TRBJ2-3; no reliable D call. This CDR3 is built from 12 residues. V lost 5 bases to trimming and J lost 2 bases, with 5 bases between them. Germline loops: CDR1 SGHTA, CDR2 FQGNSA. CDR3 sequence: CASSLYTDTQYF. CDR3 nucleotide sequence: TGTGCCAGCAGCCTATACACAGATACGCAGTATTTT. The full variable domain, its missing parts supplied by reference TRBV7-2 and TRBJ2-3, is GAGVSQSPSNKVTEKGKDVELRCDPISGHTALYWYRQSLGQGLEFLIYFQGNSAPDKSGLPSDRFSAERTGGSVSTLTIQRTQQEDSAVYLCASSLYTDTQYFGPGTRLTVL.

V and J are TRBV25-1 and TRBJ1-1, with D perhaps matching TRBD1 (5 bases). This CDR3 contains 13 residues. Germline CDR1 MGHDK, CDR2 SYGVNS. The V gene lost 6 bases and the J gene lost 7 bases, with 15 bases spanning the gap. CDR3 nucleotides: TGTGCCAGCAGCGACCACGGCAGGGTTGAAGCTTTCTTT. Translating it yields CASSDHGRVEAFF.

The gene calls are TRBV29-1 and TRBJ2-7; D tentatively reads TRBD1 or TRBD2 (5 bases each). Germline V lookup: CDR1 SQVTM, CDR2 ANQGSEA. The CDR3 runs 15 residues. The V end lost 4 bases, the J end lost 7 bases, and 23 bases lay between the germline ends. CDR3 bases: TGCAGCGTTGTGGGGGTAGCCCCTCTCCCTAAGGAGCAGTACTTC. The encoded protein is CSVVGVAPLPKEQYF.

This clone was detected only once. The chain couples TRBV6-5 to TRBJ1-1, with 7 bases fitting TRBD1. Germline V CDR1 and CDR2: MNHEY, SVGAGI. The CDR3 is made up of 14 amino acids. V shed 9 bases, J shed 3 bases, and the junction held 10 bases outside the gene matches. CDR3 bases: TGTGCCAGTGGTCGCGACAGGGAGCACACTGAAGCTTTCTTT. Translation gives CASGRDREHTEAFF.

This chain uses TRBV18 with TRBJ2-2, with no clear D. Trimming left V 6 bases short and J 1 base short, with 12 bases between. Germline lookup yields CDR1 KGHSH and CDR2 LQKENI. This CDR3 has 15 residues. CDR3 protein: CASSRIQVNTGELFF. CDR3 DNA sequence: TGTGCCAGCTCGAGGATACAAGTGAACACCGGGGAGCTGTTTTTT. The whole variable domain, filled in from reference TRBV18 and TRBJ2-2, reads NAGVMQNPRHLVRRRGQEARLRCSPMKGHSHVYWYRQLPEEGLKFMVYLQKENIIDESGMPKERFSAEFPKEGPSILRIQQVVRGDSAAYFCASSRIQVNTGELFFGEGSRLTVL.

This chain links TRBV25-1 with TRBJ1-5; the D gene is possibly TRBD1 (5 bases). Trimming took 3 bases from V and 5 from J, leaving 8 bases between them. Germline CDR1 is MGHDK and CDR2 is SYGVNS. CDR3 length equals 13 residues. The CDR3, as DNA: TGTGCCAGCAGTGAGCAGGGAGATCAGCCCCAGCATTTT. Its protein is CASSEQGDQPQHF.

This clone was seen a handful of times. The chain links TRBV28 to TRBJ1-2, with 7 bases identical to TRBD1. This CDR3 has 14 amino acids. With 4 bases clipped from V and 0 bases from J, the junction kept 2 bases outside the gene matches. Germline V gives CDR1 MDHEN, CDR2 SYDVKM. In DNA form, the CDR3 reads TGTGCCAGCAGTTACGGGACAGCTAACTATGGCTACACCTTC. The encoded protein is CASSYGTANYGYTF.

The chain is built from TRBV2 and TRBJ1-2; D remains ambiguous. V lost 6 bases, J lost 4 bases, and 12 bases lay in between. There are 13 residues in the CDR3. The germline V gene has CDR1 SNHLY and CDR2 FYNNEI. The chain's CDR3 is CASSREIAYGYTF. In DNA form, the CDR3 reads TGTGCCAGCAGCCGGGAGATAGCCTATGGCTACACCTTC.

J is TRBJ2-2 and V is TRBV7-9; no reliable D call. The CDR3 is 16 amino acids. Trimming left V 8 bases short and J 4 bases short, with 20 bases between. Germline V gene data show CDR1 as SEHNR and CDR2 as FQNEAQ (reference sequence). The CDR3 region has the DNA TGTGCCAGCCGTATAGTGTGGGAAATGCTCACCGGGGAGCTGTTTTTT. It is translated as CASRIVWEMLTGELFF.

Only a few counts were recorded for this clone. The genes are TRBV7-2 and TRBJ2-2; D remains ambiguous. CDR1 is SGHTA, CDR2 FQGNSA, per germline. V dropped 2 bases and J dropped 1 base, with 5 bases sitting between them. The CDR3 runs 14 residues. CDR3 sequence: CASSLNLNTGELFF. The CDR3 nucleotides are TGTGCCAGCAGCTTAAATCTGAACACCGGGGAGCTGTTTTTT.

This clone was seen a handful of times. V usage is TRBV30 and J usage is TRBJ1-2, with D possibly matching TRBD1 (5 bases). The V gene's germline CDR1 is GTSNPN and CDR2 SVGIG (reference sequence). V lost 0 bases and J lost 2, with 13 bases in between. The CDR3 covers 15 residues. The CDR3 here is CAWSVGTLPNYGYTF. Here the CDR3 DNA reads TGTGCCTGGAGTGTCGGGACTTTACCGAACTATGGCTACACCTTC.

The chain combines TRBV9 with TRBJ2-7; D may correspond to TRBD1 or TRBD2 (6 bases each). Germline assignment: CDR1 SGDLS and CDR2 YYNGEE. The CDR3 totals 14 residues. Trimming removed 4 bases at V and 3 bases at J, with 14 bases between. The CDR3 DNA follows: TGTGCCAGCAGCCTCGACGGGGGCGGCTACGAGCAGTACTTC. It yields the protein CASSLDGGGYEQYF.

The chain links TRBV19 to TRBJ2-7; TRBD1 is a possible D gene (6 bases). Germline V gives CDR1 LNHDA, CDR2 SQIVND (reference sequence). V lost 4 bases and J lost 0, with 10 bases in between. The CDR3 is 14 residues long. In DNA form, the CDR3 reads TGTGCCAGTAGTAGGGGGCTGCACTCCTACGAGCAGTACTTC. Translated, it gives CASSRGLHSYEQYF.